This record looks at one T cell receptor (beta chain) sequence and its context. This clonotype has just a few counts. The antigen it recognizes is unknown. It has no much larger one-base neighbor in the sample; base qualities were not kept. Ficoll-Paque density gradient centrifugation was used to isolate PBMCs. TCRdb names Illumina NovaSeq 6000 as the instrument used. Using 5'RACE with constant-segment primers, TCRalpha and TCRbeta cDNA libraries were constructed, with sample barcodes and unique molecular identifiers added in the process. Trizol reagent was used to extract RNA from every sample. Library amplification was performed in two PCR steps, and a second sample barcode and Illumina TruSeq adapters were introduced in the second step. Sequencing of the libraries was done on an Illumina NovaSeq, producing 2 x 150 bp paired-end reads. The study's processing was this. Demultiplexing of reads and collapsing into UMI-guided consensus sequences were performed with migec v1.2.7. Using mixcr v2.1.11, the UMI consensuses were aligned to TRA and TRB V and J templates and assembled into clonotypes. A clonotype was counted as expanded or contracted only when both edgeR and NoisET called the clonotype significant, with the noise models trained on biological replicates. For edgeR calls, the thresholds were a false discovery rate-adjusted p below 0.01 and a log2 fold-change of 1. As an exploratory analysis of dynamics, PCA with hierarchical clustering was applied to max-normalized trajectories of the 1000 most abundant clonotypes. Separately sequenced CD4+ and CD8+ repertoires were used to assign the CD4 or CD8 phenotype of responding clones. Using fastp at Q25 and MiXCR, TCRdb reprocessed the public reads and kept productive beta chains. One record per CDR3 amino acid sequence lists the most common genes and DNA. The V and J calls follow TCRdb's processing rather than the paper's. This sample gives about 82,000 distinct CDR3 sequences in total; roughly 16% of them show up just once. 39% of the sample rests with the top ten.

This entry comes from a study of T-cell memory formation after mild COVID-19 (dated by TCRdb to the early 2020s). Regarding the complete study: TCR sequence clusters from the two donors were found to be largely donor specific. In two donors, T-cell clones that expanded and contracted after mild COVID-19 were tracked by sequencing TCRalpha and TCRbeta repertoires over time. The cohort comprised two young, previously healthy adult volunteers, one female and one male.

From V the trimming removes 1 base and from J it removes 4 bases, while the gene matches leave 7 bases of the junction unaccounted for. CDR3 length: 16 amino acids, cysteine to phenylalanine. The kept DNA is CDR3 alone, 48 bases in frame from the first base. Per the germline V gene (reference sequence), MNHEY is the CDR1 and SMNVEV is the CDR2. Study-wide findings and limitations: SARS-CoV-2 specificity of the second-wave clones peaking on day 37 was not confirmed. Contracting CD4+ clones were found mainly in CM and EM memory subsets, while CD8+ clones were enriched in EMRA. The study included only a couple of mild cases, and larger cohorts that include severe cases with pre-infection samples were judged to be necessary. Some responding clones were detected in pre-infection memory, suggesting pre-existing cross-reactive memory T cells joined the SARS-CoV-2 response. Clones that contracted from day 15 to 85 showed balanced CD4/CD8 phenotypes, whereas a second wave of clones that expanded from day 15 to 37 leaned towards CD4+.

The chain is assembled from TRBV27 and TRBJ2-5, and 9 junctional nucleotides match TRBD1. Sequencing was done on a sample of PBMCs or a T cell subset sorted from them (not recorded which). This clonotype was sampled from a man younger than 35 who had mild COVID-19 (a few samples of this study predate the infection). The sample titles of this study are shuffled in the database, so cell type and time point are left out; the donor was told from shared clones. The CDR3 in this case is CASSLLTGGDLETQYF. In nucleotides, the sequence is TGTGCCAGCAGTTTATTGACAGGGGGAGATCTAGAGACCCAGTACTTC.